The entry that follows covers one T cell receptor (beta chain) sequence. Its antigen is currently not known. No clone much larger than this one lies a single base away; base qualities are absent. The germline V gene yields SGDLS for CDR1 and YYNGEE for CDR2. Measured from the cysteine to the phenylalanine, the CDR3 is 15 residues long. Only the CDR3 DNA stays, 45 bases, in frame from base 1. Trimming removed 1 base from V and 2 bases from J; the gene matches leave 2 bases unexplained. These data are taken from a study of CD8 T cells in ankylosing spondylitis (dated by TCRdb to the late 2010s). With respect to the entire study: The study profiled T cell receptor beta repertoires in healthy donors and ankylosing spondylitis patients to find disease-linked TCR variants. In total, the full study cohort was made up of roughly 110 healthy donors and some 26 ankylosing spondylitis patients. Peripheral blood was sampled, and synovial fluid was also collected from ankylosing spondylitis patients.

Synovial fluid samples were matched to blood samples from the same ankylosing spondylitis patients. Summary of the overall study and its limitations: Significant enrichment of the disease-linked clones was reported in matched synovial fluid samples from ankylosing spondylitis patients. Some TCR beta motif variants had previously been reported in synovial fluid and blood of reactive arthritis patients, which suggested common disease-initiation mechanisms. A TCR beta motif made up of under ten highly homologous amino acid variants appeared to be characteristic of blood from ankylosing spondylitis patients. A CD8+ phenotype was shown by the disease-linked clones, which were found at relatively low frequencies in peripheral blood.

The instrument was an Illumina HiSeq 2500. Quantitative 5'-RACE with molecular barcodes was the method used to prepare the TCR beta libraries. The paper's processing steps were these. A new computational method based on a probabilistic model of VDJ rearrangement was used to identify disease-linked TCR variants. TCRdb reprocessing: public reads trimmed at Q25 with fastp, clones called with MiXCR, in-frame beta chains kept. Each entry is one CDR3 protein sequence, shown with its most common DNA and genes. TCRdb, not the authors, supplied the V and J calls. Across this sample there are about 150,000 distinct CDR3 sequences, with roughly 34% seen only once. The ten top clones hold 4.5% to 6% of the sample.

Sequenced material: synovial fluid, either unsorted or a sorted T cell fraction (not recorded which). Here the chain combines TRBV9 and TRBJ2-3; 9 of the junction bases match TRBD2. The sequence came from a male donor with ankylosing spondylitis. The DNA sequence follows: TGTGCCAGCAGCGTAAGCGGGGGGCTCACAGATACGCAGTATTTT. It encodes CASSVSGGLTDTQYF. The CDR3 plus the reference TRBV9 and TRBJ2-3 genes for the other parts give the full variable domain: DSGVTQTPKHLITATGQRVTLRCSPRSGDLSVYWYQQSLDQGLQFLIQYYNGEERAKGNILERFSAQQFPDLHSELNLSSLELGDSALYFCASSVSGGLTDTQYFGPGTRLTVL.